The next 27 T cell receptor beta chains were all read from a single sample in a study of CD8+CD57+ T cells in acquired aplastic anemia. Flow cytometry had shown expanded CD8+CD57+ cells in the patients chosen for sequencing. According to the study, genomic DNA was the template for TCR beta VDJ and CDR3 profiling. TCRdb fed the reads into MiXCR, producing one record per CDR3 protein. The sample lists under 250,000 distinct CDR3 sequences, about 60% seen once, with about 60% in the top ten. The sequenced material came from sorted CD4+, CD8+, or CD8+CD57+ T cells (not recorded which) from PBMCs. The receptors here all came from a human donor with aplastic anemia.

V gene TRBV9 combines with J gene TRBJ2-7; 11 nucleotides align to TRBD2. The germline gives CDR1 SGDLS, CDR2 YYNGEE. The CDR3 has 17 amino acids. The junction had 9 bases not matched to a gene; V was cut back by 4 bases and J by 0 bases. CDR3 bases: TGTGCCAGCAGCTCCGCGGGACTAGCGGATACCTCCTACGAGCAGTACTTC. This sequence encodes CASSSAGLADTSYEQYF. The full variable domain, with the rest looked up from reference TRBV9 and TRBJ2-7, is DSGVTQTPKHLITATGQRVTLRCSPRSGDLSVYWYQQSLDQGLQFLIQYYNGEERAKGNILERFSAQQFPDLHSELNLSSLELGDSALYFCASSSAGLADTSYEQYFGPGTRLTVT.

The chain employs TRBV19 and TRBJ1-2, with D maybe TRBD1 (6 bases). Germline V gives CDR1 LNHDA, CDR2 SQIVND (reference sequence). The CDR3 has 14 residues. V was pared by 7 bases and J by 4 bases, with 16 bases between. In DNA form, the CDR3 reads TGTGCCAGTACCATCGGACAGACATTCTATGGCTACACCTTC. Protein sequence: CASTIGQTFYGYTF.

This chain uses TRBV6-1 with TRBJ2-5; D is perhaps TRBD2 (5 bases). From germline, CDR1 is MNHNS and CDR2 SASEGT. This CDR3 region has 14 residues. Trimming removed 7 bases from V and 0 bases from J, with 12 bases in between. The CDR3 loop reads CASTRDGNQETQYF. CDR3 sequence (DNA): TGTGCCAGCACCCGAGACGGGAACCAAGAGACCCAGTACTTC.

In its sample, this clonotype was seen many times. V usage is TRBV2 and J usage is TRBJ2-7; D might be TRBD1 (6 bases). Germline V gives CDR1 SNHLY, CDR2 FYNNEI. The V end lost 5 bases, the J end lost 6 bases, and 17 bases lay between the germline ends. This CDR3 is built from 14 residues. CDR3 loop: CASSLQTAQGEQYF. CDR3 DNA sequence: TGTGCCAGCAGTCTCCAAACAGCACAGGGCGAGCAGTACTTC.

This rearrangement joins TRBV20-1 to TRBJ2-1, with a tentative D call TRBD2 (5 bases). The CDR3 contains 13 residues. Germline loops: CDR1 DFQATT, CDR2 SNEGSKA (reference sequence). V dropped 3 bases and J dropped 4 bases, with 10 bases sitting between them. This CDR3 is CSASGKTYNEQFF. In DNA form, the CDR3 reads TGCAGTGCTAGCGGGAAGACGTACAATGAGCAGTTCTTC.

This CDR3 is CASSPFLGVTEAFF. As DNA, the CDR3 is TGCGCCAGCAGCCCATTTTTGGGGGTCACTGAAGCTTTCTTT. This rearrangement joins TRBV5-1 to TRBJ1-1; TRBD1 is a possible D gene (5 bases). Germline V gene data show CDR1 as SGHRS and CDR2 as YFSETQ. V dropped 4 bases and J dropped 4 bases, with 14 bases sitting between them. The CDR3 contains 14 residues. Based on the CDR3 plus reference TRBV5-1 and TRBJ1-1, the full variable domain is KAGVTQTPRYLIKTRGQQVTLSCSPISGHRSVSWYQQTPGQGLQFLFEYFSETQRNKGNFPGRFSGRQFSNSRSEMNVSTLELGDSALYLCASSPFLGVTEAFFGQGTRLTVV.

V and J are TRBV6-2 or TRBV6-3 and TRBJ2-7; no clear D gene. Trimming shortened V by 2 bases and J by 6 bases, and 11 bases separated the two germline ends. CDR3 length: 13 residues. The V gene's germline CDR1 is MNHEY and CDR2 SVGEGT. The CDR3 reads CASSYALGREQYF. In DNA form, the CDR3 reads TGTGCCAGCAGTTACGCCCTCGGTCGCGAGCAGTACTTC.

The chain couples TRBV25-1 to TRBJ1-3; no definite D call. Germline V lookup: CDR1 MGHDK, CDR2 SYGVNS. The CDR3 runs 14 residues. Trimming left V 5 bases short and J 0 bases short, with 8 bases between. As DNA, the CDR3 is TGTGCCAGCAGTCCCTTCCTCTCTGGAAACACCATATATTTT. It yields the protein CASSPFLSGNTIYF. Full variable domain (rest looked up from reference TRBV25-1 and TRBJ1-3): EADIYQTPRYLVIGTGKKITLECSQTMGHDKMYWYQQDPGMELHLIHYSYGVNSTEKGDLSSESTVSRIRTEHFPLTLESARPSHTSQYLCASSPFLSGNTIYFGEGSWLTVV.

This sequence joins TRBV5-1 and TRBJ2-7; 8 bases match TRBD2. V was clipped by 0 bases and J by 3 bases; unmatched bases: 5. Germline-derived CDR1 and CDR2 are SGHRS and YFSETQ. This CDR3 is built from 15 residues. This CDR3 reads CASSLVTAGGYEQYF. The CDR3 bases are TGCGCCAGCAGCTTGGTGACGGCGGGAGGCTACGAGCAGTACTTC.

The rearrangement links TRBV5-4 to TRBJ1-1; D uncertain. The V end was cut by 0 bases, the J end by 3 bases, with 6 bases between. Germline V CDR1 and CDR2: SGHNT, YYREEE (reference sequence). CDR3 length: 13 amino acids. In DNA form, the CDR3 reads TGTGCCAGCAGCTTGGGTAGATACACTGAAGCTTTCTTT. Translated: CASSLGRYTEAFF.

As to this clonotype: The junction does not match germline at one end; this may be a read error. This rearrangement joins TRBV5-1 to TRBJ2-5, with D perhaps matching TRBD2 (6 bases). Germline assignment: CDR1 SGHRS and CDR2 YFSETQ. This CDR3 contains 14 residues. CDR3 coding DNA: TGTGCCAGCAGCTTGACTAGTGAGGAGTGGACCCAGTACTTC. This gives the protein CASSLTSEEWTQYF.

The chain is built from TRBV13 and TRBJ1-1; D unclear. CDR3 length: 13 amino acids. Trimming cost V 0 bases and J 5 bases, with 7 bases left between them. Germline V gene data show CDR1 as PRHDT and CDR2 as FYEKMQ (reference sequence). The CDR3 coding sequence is TGTGCCAGCAGCTTAGGGGGGAGGACTGAAGCTTTCTTT. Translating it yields CASSLGGRTEAFF.

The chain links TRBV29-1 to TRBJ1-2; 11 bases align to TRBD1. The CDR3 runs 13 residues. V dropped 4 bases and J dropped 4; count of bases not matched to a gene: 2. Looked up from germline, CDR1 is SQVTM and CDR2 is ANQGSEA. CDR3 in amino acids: CSVAGQGAYGYTF. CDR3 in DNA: TGCAGCGTTGCCGGACAGGGGGCCTATGGCTACACCTTC.

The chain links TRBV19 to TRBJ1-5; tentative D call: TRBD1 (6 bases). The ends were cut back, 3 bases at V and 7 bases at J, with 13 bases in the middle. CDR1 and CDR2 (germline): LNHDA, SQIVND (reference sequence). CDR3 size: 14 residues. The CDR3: CASSMKIGGQPQHF. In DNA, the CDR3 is TGTGCCAGTAGTATGAAGATAGGGGGACAGCCCCAGCATTTT.

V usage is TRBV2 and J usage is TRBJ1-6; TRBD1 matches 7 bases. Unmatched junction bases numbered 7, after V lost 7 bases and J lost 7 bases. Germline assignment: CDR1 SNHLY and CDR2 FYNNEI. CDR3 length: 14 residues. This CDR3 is CASNSRGKNSPLHF. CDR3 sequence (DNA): TGTGCCAGCAATTCCAGGGGGAAGAATTCACCCCTCCACTTT. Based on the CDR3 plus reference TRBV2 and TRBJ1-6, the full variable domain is EPEVTQTPSHQVTQMGQEVILRCVPISNHLYFYWYRQILGQKVEFLVSFYNNEISEKSEIFDDQFSVERPDGSNFTLKIRSTKLEDSAMYFCASNSRGKNSPLHFGNGTRLTVT.

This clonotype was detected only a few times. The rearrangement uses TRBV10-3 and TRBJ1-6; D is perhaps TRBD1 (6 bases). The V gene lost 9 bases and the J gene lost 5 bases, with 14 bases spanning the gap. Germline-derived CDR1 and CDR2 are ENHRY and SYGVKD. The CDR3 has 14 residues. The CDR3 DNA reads TGTGCCATTCGCGGGCAGGGGCATAATTCACCCCTCCACTTT. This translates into CAIRGQGHNSPLHF.

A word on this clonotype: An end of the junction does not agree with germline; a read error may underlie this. CDR3 bases: TGTGCCAGCAGCTTACCCCCCCACTTT. This encodes CASSLPPHF. The chain joins TRBV7-9 to TRBJ1-6; D is uncertain. Germline V gene lookup returns CDR1 SEHNR and CDR2 FQNEAQ (reference sequence). CDR3 length equals 9 residues.

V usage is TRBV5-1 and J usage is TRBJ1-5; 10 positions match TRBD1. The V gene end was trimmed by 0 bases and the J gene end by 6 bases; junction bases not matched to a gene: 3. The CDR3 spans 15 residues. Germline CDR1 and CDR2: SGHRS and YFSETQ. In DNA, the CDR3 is TGCGCCAGCAGCTTGGGACAGGGGGCCGGTCAGCCCCAGCATTTT. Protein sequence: CASSLGQGAGQPQHF.

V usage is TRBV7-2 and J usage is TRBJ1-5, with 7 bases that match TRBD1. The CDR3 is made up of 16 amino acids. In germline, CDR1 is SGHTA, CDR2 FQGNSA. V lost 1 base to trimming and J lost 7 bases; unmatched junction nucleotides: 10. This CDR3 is CASSLEGTGDRQPQHF. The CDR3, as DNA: TGTGCCAGCAGCTTAGAAGGTACAGGGGATCGCCAGCCCCAGCATTTT.

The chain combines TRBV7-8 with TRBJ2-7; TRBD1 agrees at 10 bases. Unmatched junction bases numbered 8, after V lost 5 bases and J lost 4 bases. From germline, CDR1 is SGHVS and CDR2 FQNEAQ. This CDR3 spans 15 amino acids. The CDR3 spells CASSHTTGGGYEQYF. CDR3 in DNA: TGTGCCAGCAGCCATACGACAGGGGGCGGGTACGAGCAGTACTTC.

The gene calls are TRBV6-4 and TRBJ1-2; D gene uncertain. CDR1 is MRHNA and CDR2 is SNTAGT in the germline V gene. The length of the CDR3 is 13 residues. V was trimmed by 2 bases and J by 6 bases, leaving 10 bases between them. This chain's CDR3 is CASSDGEHDGYTF. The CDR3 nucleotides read TGTGCCAGCAGTGACGGTGAACACGATGGCTACACCTTC.

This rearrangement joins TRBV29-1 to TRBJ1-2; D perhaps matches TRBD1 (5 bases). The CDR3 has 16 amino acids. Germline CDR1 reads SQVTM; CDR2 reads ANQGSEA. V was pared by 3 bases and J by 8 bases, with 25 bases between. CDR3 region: CSVDLGDFGGFGGYTF. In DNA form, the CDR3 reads TGCAGCGTTGATCTGGGGGATTTCGGCGGGTTCGGGGGCTACACCTTC.

This chain's CDR3 is CASSSPLQGFEQYF. For the CDR3, the DNA is TGTGCCAGCAGCTCCCCCCTCCAGGGGTTCGAGCAGTACTTC. The chain couples TRBV7-8 to TRBJ2-7; TRBD1 is a possible D gene (6 bases). V lost 4 bases and J 6 bases, leaving 16 bases between the germline ends. CDR1 SGHVS and CDR2 FQNEAQ come from the germline V gene. This CDR3 is 14 amino acids long.

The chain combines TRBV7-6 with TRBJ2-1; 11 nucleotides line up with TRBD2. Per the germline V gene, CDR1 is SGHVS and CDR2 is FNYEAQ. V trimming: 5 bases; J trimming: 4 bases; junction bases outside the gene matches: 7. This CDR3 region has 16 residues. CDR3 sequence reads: CASSNELAGEYNEQFF. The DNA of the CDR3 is TGTGCCAGCAGCAACGAACTAGCGGGAGAATACAATGAGCAGTTCTTC.

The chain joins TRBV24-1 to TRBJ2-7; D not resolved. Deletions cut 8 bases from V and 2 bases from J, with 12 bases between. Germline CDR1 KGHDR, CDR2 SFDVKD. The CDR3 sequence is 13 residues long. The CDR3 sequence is CATKRNAAYEQYF. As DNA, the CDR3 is TGTGCCACCAAGAGAAACGCAGCCTACGAGCAGTACTTC.

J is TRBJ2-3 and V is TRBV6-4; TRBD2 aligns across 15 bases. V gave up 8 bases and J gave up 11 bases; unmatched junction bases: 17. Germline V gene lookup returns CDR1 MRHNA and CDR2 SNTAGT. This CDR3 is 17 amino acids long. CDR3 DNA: TGTGCCAGCCGAGTCTTGGGACTAGCGGGGGGACACAATGAGCAGTATTTT. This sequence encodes CASRVLGLAGGHNEQYF.

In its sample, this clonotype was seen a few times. CDR3 residues: CASSPLGLMNTEAFF. CDR3 sequence (DNA): TGTGCCAGCAGCCCCCTAGGGCTCATGAACACTGAAGCTTTCTTT. The chain recombines TRBV9 with TRBJ1-1; D is uncertain. The CDR3 spans 15 residues. CDR1 SGDLS and CDR2 YYNGEE come from the germline V gene. Between the trimmed V and J ends, which lost 4 bases and 0 bases, there was a span of 13 bases. Looking up the rest from reference TRBV9 and TRBJ1-1 gives the full variable domain: DSGVTQTPKHLITATGQRVTLRCSPRSGDLSVYWYQQSLDQGLQFLIQYYNGEERAKGNILERFSAQQFPDLHSELNLSSLELGDSALYFCASSPLGLMNTEAFFGQGTRLTVV.